This is a list of T cell receptor beta chains from one sample in a study of blood T cell repertoires in COVID-19. Method: immunoSEQ multiplex PCR; TCRdb's copy keeps in-frame clones and lacks some. This sample has around 100,000 clones, with more than 75% found just once. Sequenced: peripheral blood. These TCRs come from a human donor in a cohort sampled during active COVID-19. Both conserved end residues are part of each CDR3. A row's size may be missing; if present it is once, few, many or a size class.

j_call: TRBJ1-2
clone_size: NA
v_call: TRBV7-8
cdr3_aa: CASSARVPRGYGYTF

j_call: TRBJ2-7
clone_size: NA
v_call: TRBV30
cdr3_aa: CAWSVTKFGLRYF

j_call: TRBJ1-6
clone_size: NA
v_call: TRBV3-1/TRBV3-2
cdr3_aa: CASSQGGGGNSPLHF

j_call: TRBJ1-1
clone_size: once
v_call: TRBV2
cdr3_aa: CASSLLGGDTEAFF

j_call: TRBJ1-6
clone_size: NA
v_call: TRBV4-3
cdr3_aa: CASSQGTGTGNSPLHF

j_call: TRBJ2-5
clone_size: NA
v_call: TRBV10-3
cdr3_aa: CAISPPGQETQYF

j_call: TRBJ2-5
clone_size: NA
v_call: TRBV3-1/TRBV3-2
cdr3_aa: CASSIAGTSGGETQYF

j_call: TRBJ1-5
clone_size: NA
v_call: TRBV27
cdr3_aa: CASSWDSRQPQHF

j_call: TRBJ1-4
clone_size: NA
v_call: TRBV7-6
cdr3_aa: CASSRDRTNEKLFF

j_call: TRBJ1-5
clone_size: NA
v_call: TRBV6-5
cdr3_aa: CASSYSGSSNQPQHF

j_call: TRBJ2-1
clone_size: NA
v_call: TRBV6-5
cdr3_aa: CASSYSGWGHEQFF

j_call: TRBJ1-4
clone_size: once
v_call: TRBV11-2
cdr3_aa: CASSPSRDSLYEKLFF

j_call: TRBJ1-2
clone_size: NA
v_call: TRBV5-1
cdr3_aa: CASSLIVNYGYTF

j_call: TRBJ1-2
clone_size: NA
v_call: TRBV6-1
cdr3_aa: CASSEASRTAPYGYTF

j_call: TRBJ2-7
clone_size: NA
v_call: TRBV7-2
cdr3_aa: CASSLRRGAYEQYF

j_call: TRBJ1-5
clone_size: NA
v_call: TRBV4-1
cdr3_aa: CASSQRTGNQPQHF

j_call: TRBJ2-7
clone_size: NA
v_call: TRBV6-6
cdr3_aa: CASKAGTRAYEQYF

j_call: TRBJ2-3
clone_size: NA
v_call: TRBV5-1
cdr3_aa: CASSQGQGTDTQYF

j_call: TRBJ1-6
clone_size: NA
v_call: TRBV19
cdr3_aa: CATATGEPYNSPLHF

j_call: TRBJ2-3
clone_size: NA
v_call: TRBV2
cdr3_aa: CASSENSGRADTQYF

j_call: TRBJ1-4
clone_size: NA
v_call: TRBV30
cdr3_aa: CAWTNGGKLFF

j_call: TRBJ2-1
clone_size: NA
v_call: TRBV25-1
cdr3_aa: CASSGDRGFSSYNEQFF

j_call: TRBJ2-7
clone_size: NA
v_call: TRBV19
cdr3_aa: CASSATGQGRDEQYF

j_call: TRBJ2-1
clone_size: NA
v_call: TRBV2
cdr3_aa: CASTRGTGGTYNEQFF

j_call: TRBJ1-4
clone_size: few
v_call: TRBV6-1
cdr3_aa: CASSGVGTDLNEKLFF

j_call: TRBJ1-1
clone_size: NA
v_call: TRBV5-4
cdr3_aa: CASSPDEGAWTEAFF

j_call: TRBJ1-4
clone_size: NA
v_call: TRBV25-1
cdr3_aa: CASSPAGTVVEKLFF

j_call: TRBJ2-7
clone_size: once
v_call: TRBV18
cdr3_aa: CASSPRHRGLEQYF

j_call: TRBJ2-3
clone_size: NA
v_call: TRBV27
cdr3_aa: CASSSVIRPGQGQYTQYF

j_call: TRBJ2-7
clone_size: once
v_call: TRBV18
cdr3_aa: CASSPSQAYEQYF

j_call: TRBJ1-1
clone_size: NA
v_call: TRBV4-3
cdr3_aa: CASSQGQVNTEAFF

j_call: TRBJ2-7
clone_size: NA
v_call: TRBV7-8
cdr3_aa: CASSKAGSPGTSGRFVSYEQYF

j_call: TRBJ1-2
clone_size: NA
v_call: TRBV19
cdr3_aa: CASNPTGGGYGYTF

j_call: TRBJ2-1
clone_size: NA
v_call: TRBV10-2
cdr3_aa: CASSGPGQGPNEQFF

j_call: TRBJ2-1
clone_size: NA
v_call: TRBV6-1
cdr3_aa: CASREGPGQYDNEQFF

j_call: TRBJ2-2
clone_size: NA
v_call: TRBV10-2
cdr3_aa: CASSELGPRELFF

j_call: TRBJ2-1
clone_size: NA
v_call: TRBV5-1
cdr3_aa: CASTLPGLAVAEQFF

j_call: TRBJ1-5
clone_size: few
v_call: TRBV6-5
cdr3_aa: CASRTDSNQPQHF

j_call: TRBJ2-2
clone_size: once
v_call: TRBV6-5
cdr3_aa: CASRLLMNTGELFF

j_call: TRBJ2-5
clone_size: NA
v_call: TRBV9
cdr3_aa: CASSVGQLAVMETQYF

j_call: TRBJ1-3
clone_size: NA
v_call: TRBV19
cdr3_aa: CASSPGRAIYSGNTIYF

j_call: TRBJ1-6
clone_size: NA
v_call: TRBV6-2/TRBV6-3
cdr3_aa: CASSYPPPSGYSPLHF

j_call: TRBJ2-1
clone_size: NA
v_call: TRBV6-1
cdr3_aa: CASSGTSGSSWNEQFF

j_call: TRBJ2-1
clone_size: NA
v_call: TRBV10-2
cdr3_aa: CASSEGVWGRVGYNEQFF

j_call: TRBJ1-2
clone_size: NA
v_call: TRBV6-6
cdr3_aa: CASSGGQGGGGYTF

j_call: TRBJ2-7
clone_size: NA
v_call: TRBV5-4
cdr3_aa: CASSLRGRVSYEQYF

j_call: TRBJ1-5
clone_size: NA
v_call: TRBV19
cdr3_aa: CASRAPGPSNQPQHF

j_call: TRBJ2-3
clone_size: few
v_call: TRBV13
cdr3_aa: CASSQGSSRTDTQYF

j_call: TRBJ1-1
clone_size: NA
v_call: TRBV19
cdr3_aa: CASSPRQGFNTEAFF

j_call: TRBJ2-2
clone_size: NA
v_call: TRBV19
cdr3_aa: CAIGAAGELFF

j_call: TRBJ1-1
clone_size: NA
v_call: TRBV18
cdr3_aa: CASSNDGTGSTEAFF

j_call: TRBJ2-5
clone_size: NA
v_call: TRBV5-5
cdr3_aa: CASSLSGWGQETQYF

j_call: TRBJ2-2
clone_size: NA
v_call: TRBV28
cdr3_aa: CASSRPGMITGELFF

j_call: TRBJ1-1
clone_size: NA
v_call: TRBV9
cdr3_aa: CASSVAGSRLNTEAFF